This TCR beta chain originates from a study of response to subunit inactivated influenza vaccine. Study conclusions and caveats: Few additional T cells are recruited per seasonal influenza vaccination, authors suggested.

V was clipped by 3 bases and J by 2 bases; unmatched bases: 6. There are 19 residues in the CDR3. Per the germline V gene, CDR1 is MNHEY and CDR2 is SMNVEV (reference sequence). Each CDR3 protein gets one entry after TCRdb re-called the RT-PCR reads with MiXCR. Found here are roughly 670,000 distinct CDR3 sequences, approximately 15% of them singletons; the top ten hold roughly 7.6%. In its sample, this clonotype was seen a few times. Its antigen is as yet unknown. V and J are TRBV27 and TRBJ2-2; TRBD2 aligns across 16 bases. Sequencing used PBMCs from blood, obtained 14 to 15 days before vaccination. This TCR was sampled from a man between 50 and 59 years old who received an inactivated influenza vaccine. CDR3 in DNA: TGTGCCAGCAGTTTGGGACTAGCGGGGGGGCTGAGCAACACCGGGGAGCTGTTTTTT. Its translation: CASSLGLAGGLSNTGELFF.